One sample yielded the 4 T cell receptor beta chains listed below, sequenced in a study of technical replicates of blood from a handful of donors. Sequenced by immunoSEQ multiplex PCR; TCRdb stores in-frame clones only, minus some. Of some 80,000 clones in the sample, 90% to 95% are singletons; the top ten hold around 0.25%. The material sequenced was T cells isolated from PBMCs. The origin of the receptors is a human donor in good health.

This chain connects TRBV9 to TRBJ2-5; 9 bases agree with TRBD2. The CDR3 loop spans 17 amino acids. Losses at the gene ends were 0 bases for V and 5 bases for J; bases not matched to a gene: 11. The germline gives CDR1 SGDLS, CDR2 YYNGEE. CDR3 in amino acids: CASSVGPGGRAVETQYF. CDR3 nucleotides: TGTGCCAGCAGCGTAGGCCCCGGCGGGAGGGCTGTTGAGACCCAGTACTTC.

The genes are TRBV6-5 and TRBJ2-7, with TRBD1 identical over 8 bases. V shed 5 bases, J shed 5 bases, and the junction held 11 bases outside the gene matches. CDR3 length: 15 amino acids. CDR1 is MNHEY, CDR2 SVGAGI, per germline. CDR3 sequence reads: CASSVPGQVDHEQYF. CDR3 bases: TGTGCCAGCAGTGTCCCGGGACAGGTGGACCACGAGCAGTACTTC.

This rearrangement joins TRBV4-1 to TRBJ2-7, with D tentatively TRBD1 (6 bases). From germline, CDR1 is MGHRA and CDR2 YSYEKL. The CDR3 contains 15 residues. V was pared by 0 bases and J by 2 bases, with 11 bases between. The CDR3 DNA reads as TGCGCCAGCAGCCAAGATGCAGGGGCCCCCTACGAGCAGTACTTC. Translating gives CASSQDAGAPYEQYF.

This clone was found once. The chain joins TRBV10-1 to TRBJ2-1; TRBD1 matches 9 bases. Germline loops: CDR1 WNHNN, CDR2 SYGVQD (reference sequence). The CDR3 runs to 14 residues. V shed 4 bases and J 8 bases; nucleotides not matched to a gene: 6. DNA of the CDR3: TGCGCCAGCAGTGCCGGGACAGGGTTCGATGAGCAGTTCTTC. The encoded protein is CASSAGTGFDEQFF.